The clone carrying this TCR beta chain has only a few counts. V was clipped by 4 bases and J by 2 bases, with 9 bases between them. CDR1 is LGHDT and CDR2 is YNNKEL in the germline V gene (reference sequence). The length of the CDR3 is 14 residues. The source of the sample is a study of human T cells and chemical hapten exposure. Documented time point: patch test 1, 2 weeks after DPC sensitization. Treatment: therapeutic diphenylcyclopropenone sensitization with weekly scalp DPC. The library tagged individual cDNA molecules with unique molecular identifiers. TCRdb re-called the RACE reads through MiXCR, storing one row per CDR3 protein. The table has around 300,000 distinct CDR3 sequences, 6% to 8.5% seen once.

The input for sequencing was whole blood, taken in connection with sensitization to the hapten diphenylcyclopropenone (DPC). The chain links TRBV3-1 to TRBJ2-1, with unresolved D. The clonotype originates from a woman aged 18-29 years with alopecia areata. Some clones in this sample may be carry-over from other donors' samples. The CDR3 protein is CASSPDGPYNEQFF. The CDR3 DNA sequence: TGTGCCAGCAGCCCGGACGGTCCCTACAATGAGCAGTTCTTC.